This TCR beta chain was identified in a study of spatial heterogeneity in lung cancer. Study details: Detection consistently yielded more beta chains than alpha chains.

TCRdb reanalysed the 5' RACE reads using MiXCR and keeps one entry per CDR3 protein. The table shows tens of thousands of distinct CDR3 sequences, with about 7.2% occurring only once. CDR3 length equals 17 residues. Germline-derived CDR1 and CDR2 are SNHLY and FYNNEI. The V and J ends lost 4 bases and 8 bases, in that order; junction bases with no gene match: 11. This clonotype was counted at least ten times. Documented time point: sample taken at primary tumor resection. The donors, about 74 patients with untreated early-stage non-small cell lung cancer, provided the samples. In each case, whole RNA from tumor, nontumor lung or frozen PBMC was sequenced unsorted.

Sequencing was performed on PBMCs, taken at surgery. The clonotype was recovered from a female donor with early-stage non-small cell lung cancer. The V gene is TRBV2, the J gene TRBJ1-4, with 12 bases fitting TRBD1. This CDR3 reads CASSAGQGARRGEKLFF. In DNA, the CDR3 is TGTGCCAGCAGTGCGGGACAGGGGGCGCGTAGGGGCGAAAAACTGTTTTTT.